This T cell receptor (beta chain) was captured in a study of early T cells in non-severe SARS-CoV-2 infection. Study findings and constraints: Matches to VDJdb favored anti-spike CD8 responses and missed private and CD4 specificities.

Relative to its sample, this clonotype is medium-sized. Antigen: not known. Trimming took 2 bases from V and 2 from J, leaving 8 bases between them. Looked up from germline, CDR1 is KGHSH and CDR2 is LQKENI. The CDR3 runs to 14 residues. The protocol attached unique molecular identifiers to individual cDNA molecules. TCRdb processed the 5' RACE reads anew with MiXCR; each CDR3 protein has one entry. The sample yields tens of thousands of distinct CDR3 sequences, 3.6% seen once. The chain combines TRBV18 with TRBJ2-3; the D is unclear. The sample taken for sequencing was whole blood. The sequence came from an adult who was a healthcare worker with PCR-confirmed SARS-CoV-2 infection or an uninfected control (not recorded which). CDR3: CASSPTVNTDTQYF. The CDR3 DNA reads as TGTGCCAGCTCACCAACCGTGAACACAGATACGCAGTATTTT. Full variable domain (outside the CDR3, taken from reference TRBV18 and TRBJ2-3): NAGVMQNPRHLVRRRGQEARLRCSPMKGHSHVYWYRQLPEEGLKFMVYLQKENIIDESGMPKERFSAEFPKEGPSILRIQQVVRGDSAAYFCASSPTVNTDTQYFGPGTRLTVL.